The next 13 T cell receptor beta chains were all read from a single sample in a study of tumor-infiltrating lymphocytes in primary liver carcinoma. TCR beta cDNA came from approximately 0.55 ug total RNA, primed with a constant-region primer. Library construction for TCR beta comprised three nested multiplex PCR rounds performed with slightly modified ARM-PCR. Both of the initial two PCR rounds ran for nine to eleven cycles and employed TRBV1-TRBV30 forward primers alongside a C-beta reverse primer. Each CDR3 protein gets one entry after TCRdb re-called the multiplex PCR reads with MiXCR. Of about 320,000 distinct CDR3 sequences detected, about 50% appear once; the ten largest clones hold approximately 15%. For blood RNA, unsorted whole blood served as the source, and germline DNA was extracted too. Sequencing was done on a sample of peripheral blood. The receptors here all came from a woman in her twenties or thirties with primary liver carcinoma and hepatitis B virus infection.

This clonotype was recorded once. At one boundary the junction diverges from the germline segment, which might be a read error. This chain joins TRBV5-4 and TRBJ2-3, with 12 bases that match TRBD2. Germline V lookup: CDR1 SGHNT, CDR2 YYREEE (reference sequence). The CDR3 extends over 15 amino acids. CDR3 bases: TGTGCCAGCAGCAAGACTAGCGGGAGCACGGATACGCAGTATTTT. Protein product: CASSKTSGSTDTQYF. Combining the CDR3 with reference TRBV5-4 and TRBJ2-3 gives the whole variable domain ETGVTQSPTHLIKTRGQQVTLRCSSQSGHNTVSWYQQALGQGPQFIFQYYREEENGRGNFPPRFSGLQFPNYSSELNVNALELDDSALYLCASSKTSGSTDTQYFGPGTRLTVL.

With respect to this clonotype: The junction departs from germline at one end; a sequencing error may be responsible. The gene calls are TRBV12-3 or TRBV12-4 and TRBJ2-2; TRBD2 might be the D (5 bases). CDR3 size: 14 residues. Here the CDR3 DNA reads TGTGTCAGCAGTCGCGGCCGTCCCACCGGGGATCTGTTTTTT. It translates to CVSSRGRPTGDLFF.

The rearrangement uses TRBV28 and TRBJ2-5, with D perhaps TRBD2 (5 bases). The CDR3 covers 18 residues. Deletions cut 3 bases from V and 0 bases from J, with 20 bases between. Per the germline V gene, CDR1 is MDHEN and CDR2 is SYDVKM. The CDR3 loop is CASSFSLNGRLYQETQYF. The CDR3 bases are TGTGCCAGCAGTTTCTCCCTCAATGGGAGATTATACCAAGAGACCCAGTACTTC.

To note about this clonotype: A read error may explain this, as a much larger clone is one base away. The genes are TRBV10-3 and TRBJ2-7, with D perhaps TRBD1 (5 bases). Germline V gives CDR1 ENHRY, CDR2 SYGVKD. The length of the CDR3 is 15 residues. The CDR3 DNA reads TGTACCATCAGCCCACTGAAAGGGGCGAACTACGAGCAGTACTTC. It yields the protein CTISPLKGANYEQYF.

To note about this clonotype: A much larger clone lies one base from this, so it may be a read error. The chain combines TRBV4-3 with TRBJ1-2; D perhaps matches TRBD1 (5 bases). From germline, CDR1 is LGHNA and CDR2 YSLEER. This CDR3 spans 14 amino acids. CDR3 sequence reads: CASSPSREIAGHTF. CDR3 DNA sequence: TGCGCCAGCAGCCCATCCAGGGAGATCGCTGGCCACACCTTC.

As regards this clonotype: A read error may account for a junction end that differs from germline. The rearrangement links TRBV11-1 to TRBJ2-4, with TRBD2 as a possible D gene (5 bases). This CDR3 spans 15 amino acids. Germline lookup yields CDR1 SGHAT and CDR2 FQDESV (reference sequence). CDR3 protein: CVSSVDGLAKNIQYF. CDR3 sequence (DNA): TGTGTCAGCAGCGTGGATGGACTAGCCAAAAACATTCAGTACTTC.

For this clonotype: This may be a read error: a much more frequent sequence differs by one nucleotide. The chain employs TRBV29-1 and TRBJ1-1, with a weak D call TRBD1 (6 bases). With 7 bases removed from V and 6 bases from J, the gap between germline ends came to 18 bases. The V gene's germline CDR1 is SQVTM and CDR2 ANQGSEA. This CDR3 region has 13 residues. The CDR3 protein is CSAGRHGQPEAFF. The CDR3 nucleotides read TGCAGCGCTGGTAGACACGGACAGCCTGAAGCTTTCTTT.

In its sample, this clonotype was seen many times. J is TRBJ2-1 and V is TRBV12-3 or TRBV12-4; tentative D call: TRBD2 (6 bases). Trimming removed 1 base at V and 7 bases at J, with 11 bases between. The CDR3 covers 14 residues. This chain's CDR3 is CASSLVGRLNEQFF. Here the CDR3 DNA reads TGTGCCAGCAGTTTAGTGGGGAGGTTGAATGAGCAGTTCTTC.

The table lists this clonotype with many counts. V gene TRBV11-2 combines with J gene TRBJ2-5, with D possibly matching TRBD1 (6 bases). Germline loops: CDR1 SGHAT, CDR2 FQNNGV. V was pared by 0 bases and J by 0 bases, with 14 bases between. This CDR3 has 17 amino acids. Here the CDR3 reads CASSLETGSIYQETQYF. The CDR3 DNA follows: TGTGCCAGCAGCTTAGAAACAGGGTCAATATACCAAGAGACCCAGTACTTC.

This clonotype was picked up many times. The chain has TRBV12-3 or TRBV12-4 and TRBJ2-2; no clear D. CDR3 size: 13 residues. V lost 6 bases to trimming and J lost 5 bases, with 10 bases between them. CDR3 nucleotide sequence: TGTGCCAGCAGCCCCCGTACGACCGGGGAGCTGTTTTTT. Amino acids: CASSPRTTGELFF.

This clonotype was detected ten times or more. The chain combines TRBV29-1 with TRBJ2-4; 8 bases agree with TRBD1. V was pared by 8 bases and J by 8 bases, with 8 bases of the junction left unmatched. This CDR3 has 12 residues. Germline V gene data show CDR1 as SQVTM and CDR2 as ANQGSEA. The CDR3 reads CSTGQDRDIQYF. CDR3 nucleotides: TGCAGCACAGGACAGGACAGGGACATTCAGTACTTC.

This clonotype has just one count. A read error may be the cause here, since a much bigger clone is one base away. The chain combines TRBV11-1 with TRBJ2-1, with 16 positions matching TRBD2. This CDR3 comprises 17 residues. CDR1 is SGHAT, CDR2 FQDESV, per germline (reference sequence). The CDR3 nucleotides read TGTGCCAGCAGCCAACCGGGACTAGCGGGAGGGCGCAATGGGCAGTTCTTC. Encoded protein: CASSQPGLAGGRNGQFF. The complete variable domain, with remaining parts taken from reference TRBV11-1 and TRBJ2-1, reads EAEVAQSPRYKITEKSQAVAFWCDPISGHATLYWYRQILGQGPELLVQFQDESVVDDSQLPKDRFSAERLKGVDSTLKIQPAELGDSAMYLCASSQPGLAGGRNGQFFGPGTRLTVL.

Worth noting for this clonotype: Its ends do not fully match the called genes, so a read error is possible. J is TRBJ2-7 and V is TRBV12-3 or TRBV12-4; D is perhaps TRBD1 or TRBD2 (5 bases each). The CDR3 is made up of 14 amino acids. The CDR3 reads CDSSAGTEGYEQYF. The DNA of the CDR3 is TGTGACAGCAGCGCCGGGACCGAGGGGTACGAGCAGTACTTC.